This T cell receptor beta chain was retrieved from a study of OX40 agonist ivuxolimab in advanced cancers. Study results and limitations: Nonresponders, in some cases, also had low normalized T-cell clonal expansion.

This clone has a single count. The target antigen is unknown. Exclusion of a patient followed from autoimmune disease history or systemic immunosuppression. The table came from immunoSEQ multiplex PCR; TCRdb's copy has only in-frame clones and leaves some out. This sample has roughly 89,000 clones, with 70% to 90% found just once. The sample here was CD4+ or CD8+ T cells sorted from blood, taken in a trial of the OX40 agonist ivuxolimab. The receptor's source is an adult with an advanced solid tumor such as melanoma, head and neck, liver or kidney cancer.

The CDR3 nucleotides read TGTGCCAGCAGCTTAGGGTCAGGGGCGGGCACAGATACGCAGTATTTT. It specifies CASSLGSGAGTDTQYF. The V gene is TRBV7-2, the J gene TRBJ2-3, with a weak D call TRBD1 (6 bases). This CDR3 spans 16 amino acids. Germline-derived CDR1 and CDR2 are SGHTA and FQGNSA. V shed 1 base and J shed 1 base, with 12 bases lying between them.